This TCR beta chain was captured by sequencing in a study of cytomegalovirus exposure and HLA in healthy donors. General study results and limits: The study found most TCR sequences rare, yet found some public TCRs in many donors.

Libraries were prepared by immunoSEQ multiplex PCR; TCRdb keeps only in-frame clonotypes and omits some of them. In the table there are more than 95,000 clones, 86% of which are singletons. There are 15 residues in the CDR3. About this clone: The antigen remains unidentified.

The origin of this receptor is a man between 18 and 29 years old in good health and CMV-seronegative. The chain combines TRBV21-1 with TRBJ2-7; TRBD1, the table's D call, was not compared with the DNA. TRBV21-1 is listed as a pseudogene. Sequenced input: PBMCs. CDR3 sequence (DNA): TGTGCCAGCAGCAAAGAAGGCAGGACAGTTTACGAGCAGTACTTC. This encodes CASSKEGRTVYEQYF.